This T cell receptor (beta chain) was captured in a study of blood T cell repertoires in COVID-19. TCRdb's copy holds only in-frame clones and misses some; the assay was immunoSEQ multiplex PCR. The sample has about 50,000 clones, 85% to 95% seen once. Trimming stripped 4 bases from V and 9 bases from J, with 19 bases between. The CDR3 runs to 15 residues. Germline lookup yields CDR1 SEHNR and CDR2 FQNEAQ (reference sequence). J is TRBJ2-1 and V is TRBV7-9, with D unresolved. The sequence was collected from a woman of 80 years or more with acute or convalescent COVID-19. Specimen: peripheral blood. The CDR3 region is CASSYRQVGSGEQFF. The CDR3 DNA follows: TGTGCCAGCAGCTATCGTCAGGTTGGATCTGGTGAGCAGTTCTTC.